The 24 T cell receptor beta chains in this list originate from one sample, sequenced in a study of shared clonotypes between healthy human individuals. Generated by immunoSEQ multiplex PCR, the TCRdb table keeps only in-frame clones and is missing some. This table holds more than 1.2 million clones, around 98.5% found once. Sequenced: naive CD4+ T cells sorted from blood. Subset defined: CD45RA+ positively selected. These receptors all come from a man aged 25-45 years in good health.

A note on this clone: This specimen includes other DNA sequences encoding the same CDR3. V is TRBV19 and J is TRBJ2-1, with a possible D match to TRBD1 (6 bases). V lost 7 bases and J lost 4, with 11 bases in between. The CDR3 sequence is 13 residues long. Germline V gene sequence: CDR1 LNHDA, CDR2 SQIVND (reference sequence). CDR3 loop: CASTSRGYNEQFF. Written as DNA, the CDR3 is TGTGCCAGTACCTCCAGGGGATACAATGAGCAGTTCTTC.

In DNA, the CDR3 is TGTGCCAGCAGTTACTCGAGGGACAGGATGAACTATGGCTACACCTTC. Protein product: CASSYSRDRMNYGYTF. V gene TRBV6-6 combines with J gene TRBJ1-2; 8 nucleotides match TRBD1. V dropped 0 bases and J dropped 2; count of bases not matched to a gene: 5. The germline V gene has CDR1 MNHNY and CDR2 SVGAGI (reference sequence). The CDR3 is 16 residues long.

The chain is built from TRBV27 and TRBJ1-1; D is ambiguous. The CDR3 spans 14 residues. Trimming removed 6 bases from V and 4 bases from J, with 15 bases in between. CDR1 is MNHEY and CDR2 is SMNVEV in the germline V gene (reference sequence). The CDR3 region has the DNA TGTGCCAGCAGATTCCGGACGCAAACCACTGAAGCTTTCTTT. It translates to CASRFRTQTTEAFF.

J is TRBJ2-5 and V is TRBV28, with D unresolved. The CDR3 loop spans 14 amino acids. The germline V gene encodes CDR1 MDHEN and CDR2 SYDVKM. V shed 1 base and J shed 3 bases, with 9 bases lying between them. CDR3 DNA: TGTGCCAGCAGTTTATCGGTGGGGAAAGAGACCCAGTACTTC. Its protein is CASSLSVGKETQYF.

The chain combines TRBV2 with TRBJ2-5, with D unresolved. There are 15 residues in the CDR3. CDR1 and CDR2 from the germline V gene are SNHLY and FYNNEI. The V end was cut by 4 bases, the J end by 1 base, with 13 bases between. The CDR3 spells CASSVNGWTQETQYF. CDR3 in DNA: TGTGCCAGCAGTGTAAACGGGTGGACCCAAGAGACCCAGTACTTC.

The genes are TRBV5-1 and TRBJ2-7; no definite D call. Trimming cost V 5 bases and J 5 bases, with 17 bases left between them. The CDR3 is 14 residues long. Looked up from germline, CDR1 is SGHRS and CDR2 is YFSETQ. The CDR3 bases are TGCGCCAGCAGTATCCGGACCCGAGACGACGAGCAGTACTTC. It codes for CASSIRTRDDEQYF.

CDR3 in DNA: TGCAGTCTAGACAGGGGGCGAAATGGCTACACCTTC. Amino acid sequence: CSLDRGRNGYTF. V usage is TRBV29-1 and J usage is TRBJ1-2, with 10 positions matching TRBD1. CDR3 size: 12 residues. CDR1 and CDR2 from the germline V gene are SQVTM and ANQGSEA.

This chain uses TRBV7-3 with TRBJ2-1; 7 bases are shared with TRBD2. CDR3 length: 16 amino acids. The trim removed 5 bases at V and 2 bases at J, leaving 9 bases unmatched. Germline V lookup: CDR1 SGHTA, CDR2 FQGTGA. CDR3 protein: CASSPGLAGAYNEQFF. CDR3 nucleotides: TGTGCCAGCAGCCCCGGTTTAGCGGGTGCCTACAATGAGCAGTTCTTC.

The chain uses TRBV6-6 and TRBJ1-1; 8 nucleotides align to TRBD1. The length of the CDR3 is 15 residues. The V gene end was trimmed by 6 bases and the J gene end by 1 base; junction bases not matched to a gene: 7. CDR1 is MNHNY and CDR2 is SVGAGI in the germline V gene (reference sequence). CDR3 loop: CASRIPGTGNTEAFF. CDR3 sequence (DNA): TGTGCCAGCAGGATTCCCGGGACAGGGAACACTGAAGCTTTCTTT.

This sequence joins TRBV11-3 and TRBJ2-5; TRBD2 aligns across 8 bases. With 5 bases clipped from V and 0 bases from J, the junction kept 8 bases outside the gene matches. The CDR3 has 16 amino acids. CDR1 and CDR2 from the germline V gene are SGHNT and YENEEA. The CDR3 reads CASSRGVAGNQETQYF. CDR3 in DNA: TGTGCCAGCAGCCGCGGGGTAGCGGGGAACCAAGAGACCCAGTACTTC.

This rearrangement joins TRBV27 to TRBJ2-7; 9 bases align to TRBD2. The ends lost 1 base at V and 6 bases at J; junction bases unmatched: 7. Germline V gives CDR1 MNHEY, CDR2 SMNVEV (reference sequence). The CDR3 consists of 15 residues. The CDR3 reads CASSLLAGVQGEQYF. CDR3 in DNA: TGTGCCAGCAGTTTATTAGCGGGAGTGCAGGGCGAGCAGTACTTC.

V is TRBV19 and J is TRBJ2-1; 14 bases agree with TRBD2. The germline CDR1 and CDR2 sequences are LNHDA and SQIVND (reference sequence). V dropped 3 bases and J dropped 4; count of bases not matched to a gene: 5. The CDR3 extends over 17 amino acids. The CDR3 protein is CASSIRLAGGAYNEQFF. Here the CDR3 DNA reads TGTGCCAGTAGTATTCGACTAGCGGGAGGGGCATACAATGAGCAGTTCTTC.

As to this clone: Other DNA sequences in the same sample also yield this CDR3. The CDR3 is CAWSGGSDTQYF. In nucleotides, the CDR3 is TGTGCCTGGAGTGGGGGGTCAGATACGCAGTATTTT. The chain employs TRBV30 and TRBJ2-3, with D possibly being TRBD1 or TRBD2 (5 bases each). The germline gives CDR1 GTSNPN, CDR2 SVGIG (reference sequence). The CDR3 loop spans 12 amino acids. The V end was cut by 1 base, the J end by 4 bases, with 6 bases between.

About this clone: Other DNA sequences in the sample encode the same CDR3. The CDR3: CASSPRLAASTDTQYF. CDR3 nucleotide sequence: TGTGCCAGCTCACCCCGACTAGCGGCTAGCACAGATACGCAGTATTTT. The chain combines TRBV18 with TRBJ2-3; 9 bases are shared with TRBD2. With 3 bases clipped from V and 0 bases from J, the junction kept 4 bases outside the gene matches. The germline CDR1 and CDR2 sequences are KGHSH and LQKENI. The CDR3 sequence is 16 residues long.

Comments on this clone: The sample has other DNA sequences that encode this CDR3 too. V gene TRBV20-1 combines with J gene TRBJ1-2; D call uncertain. Trimming left V 1 base short and J 5 bases short, with 5 bases between. CDR3 length: 11 residues. Germline V gene data show CDR1 as DFQATT and CDR2 as SNEGSKA (reference sequence). The CDR3, as DNA: TGCAGTGCTAGAGCTGGGTATGGCTACACCTTC. Translated, it gives CSARAGYGYTF.

This clone has only one observation. The gene calls are TRBV19 and TRBJ1-1; no firm D call. V dropped 4 bases and J dropped 1 base, with 13 bases sitting between them. Germline V gene sequence: CDR1 LNHDA, CDR2 SQIVND (reference sequence). The CDR3 has 15 amino acids. The CDR3 loop is CASSTVGGGNTEAFF. In DNA form, the CDR3 reads TGTGCCAGTAGTACGGTGGGTGGCGGGAACACTGAAGCTTTCTTT.

The rearrangement links TRBV28 to TRBJ2-1, with 7 positions matching TRBD1. The CDR3 length is 15 residues. Germline values: CDR1 MDHEN, CDR2 SYDVKM. V gave up 3 bases and J gave up 5 bases; unmatched junction bases: 7. CDR3 sequence: CASSLEDRTHNEQFF. Written as DNA, the CDR3 is TGTGCCAGCAGTTTGGAGGACAGGACTCACAATGAGCAGTTCTTC. Based on the CDR3 plus reference TRBV28 and TRBJ2-1, the full variable domain is DVKVTQSSRYLVKRTGEKVFLECVQDMDHENMFWYRQDPGLGLRLIYFSYDVKMKEKGDIPEGYSVSREKKERFSLILESASTNQTSMYLCASSLEDRTHNEQFFGPGTRLTVL.

The J gene is TRBJ2-5, the V gene TRBV11-2, with D perhaps TRBD1 (5 bases). Germline V gene data show CDR1 as SGHAT and CDR2 as FQNNGV. V was clipped by 1 base and J by 1 base, with 19 bases between them. The CDR3 is made up of 18 amino acids. CDR3 DNA sequence: TGTGCCAGCAGCTTAGCAAGGGGCGGCCGCCCCTTCCAAGAGACCCAGTACTTC. The encoded protein is CASSLARGGRPFQETQYF.

J is TRBJ2-7 and V is TRBV29-1; 15 nucleotides align to TRBD2. CDR1 is SQVTM, CDR2 ANQGSEA, per germline. This CDR3 is 14 amino acids long. V shed 5 bases, J shed 6 bases, and the junction held 5 bases outside the gene matches. In DNA form, the CDR3 reads TGCAGCGTTATGAAGGGACTAGCGGGAGGCGAGCAGTACTTC. Protein sequence: CSVMKGLAGGEQYF.

The rearrangement joins TRBV2 to TRBJ2-7, with no clear D. V lost 7 bases, J lost 7 bases, and 11 bases lay in between. Germline V gene lookup returns CDR1 SNHLY and CDR2 FYNNEI. The CDR3 has 11 amino acids. The CDR3 sequence is CASNLGREQYF. In DNA, the CDR3 is TGTGCCAGCAACTTAGGGCGGGAGCAGTACTTC.

The V call is TRBV30, the J call TRBJ2-3; 14 positions match TRBD2. With 2 bases clipped from V and 6 bases from J, the junction kept 10 bases outside the gene matches. The CDR3 runs 17 residues. Germline V gene sequence: CDR1 GTSNPN, CDR2 SVGIG (reference sequence). DNA for the CDR3: TGTGCCTGGAGTATGACTAGCGGGAGGGTGCGGGTGGATACGCAGTATTTT. Protein product: CAWSMTSGRVRVDTQYF.

This chain links TRBV27 with TRBJ2-1; TRBD2 matches 11 bases. Trimming at V came to 5 bases and at J to 9 bases, leaving 15 bases not matched to a gene. Germline V CDR1 and CDR2: MNHEY, SMNVEV (reference sequence). This CDR3 contains 17 residues. The CDR3 region has the DNA TGTGCCAGCAGTGATTTCCTAGCGGGAGGATCGTTGGGTGAGCAGTTCTTC. It codes for CASSDFLAGGSLGEQFF.

Comments on this clone: Other DNA variants within this sample encode the same CDR3. The chain recombines TRBV6-5 with TRBJ1-1, with 7 bases fitting TRBD1. V gave up 0 bases and J gave up 5 bases; unmatched junction bases: 3. Germline CDR1 MNHEY, CDR2 SVGAGI. This CDR3 contains 14 residues. The CDR3: CASSYSRGGTEAFF. As DNA, the CDR3 is TGTGCCAGCAGTTACTCCAGGGGGGGGACTGAAGCTTTCTTT.

The chain uses TRBV7-9 and TRBJ1-2; no definite D call. Between the trimmed V and J ends, which lost 1 base and 13 bases, there was a span of 16 bases. Germline V gene lookup returns CDR1 SEHNR and CDR2 FQNEAQ (reference sequence). The CDR3 runs to 13 residues. This CDR3 is CASSLDMGRTSTF. CDR3 sequence (DNA): TGTGCCAGCAGCTTAGACATGGGTCGAACGAGCACCTTC.